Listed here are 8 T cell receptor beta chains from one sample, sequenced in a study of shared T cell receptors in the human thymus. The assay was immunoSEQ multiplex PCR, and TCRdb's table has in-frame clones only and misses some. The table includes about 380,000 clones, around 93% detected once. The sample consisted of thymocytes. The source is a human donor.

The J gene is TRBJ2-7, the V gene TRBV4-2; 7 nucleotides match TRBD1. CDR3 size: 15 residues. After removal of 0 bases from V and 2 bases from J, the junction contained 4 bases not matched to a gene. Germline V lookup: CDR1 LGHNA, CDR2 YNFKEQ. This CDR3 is CASSQDQGQPYEQYF. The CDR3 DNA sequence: TGTGCCAGCAGCCAAGATCAGGGACAGCCCTACGAGCAGTACTTC.

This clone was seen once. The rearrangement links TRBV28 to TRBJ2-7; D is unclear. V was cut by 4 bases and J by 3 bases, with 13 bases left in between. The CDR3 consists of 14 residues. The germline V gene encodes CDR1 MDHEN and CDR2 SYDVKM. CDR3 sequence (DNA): TGTGCCAGCAGTTCTTCTTTCAGAGACTACGAGCAGTACTTC. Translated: CASSSSFRDYEQYF.

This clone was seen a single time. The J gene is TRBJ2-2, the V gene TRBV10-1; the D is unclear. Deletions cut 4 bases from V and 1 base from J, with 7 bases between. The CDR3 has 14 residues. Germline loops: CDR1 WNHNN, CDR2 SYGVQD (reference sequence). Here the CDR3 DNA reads TGCGCCAGCAGTGGCGGAGTGAACACCGGGGAGCTGTTTTTT. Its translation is CASSGGVNTGELFF.

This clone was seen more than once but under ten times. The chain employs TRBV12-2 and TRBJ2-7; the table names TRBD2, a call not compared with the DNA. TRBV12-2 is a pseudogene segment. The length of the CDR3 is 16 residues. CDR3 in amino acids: CASRLARREGPYEQYF. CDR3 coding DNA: TGTGCAAGTCGCTTAGCGCGGCGGGAGGGCCCCTACGAGCAGTACTTC.

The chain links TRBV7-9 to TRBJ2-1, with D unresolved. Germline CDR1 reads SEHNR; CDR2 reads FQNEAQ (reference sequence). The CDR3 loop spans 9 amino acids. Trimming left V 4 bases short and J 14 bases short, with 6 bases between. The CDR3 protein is CASSSVEFF. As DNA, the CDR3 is TGTGCCAGCAGCTCAGTCGAGTTCTTC.

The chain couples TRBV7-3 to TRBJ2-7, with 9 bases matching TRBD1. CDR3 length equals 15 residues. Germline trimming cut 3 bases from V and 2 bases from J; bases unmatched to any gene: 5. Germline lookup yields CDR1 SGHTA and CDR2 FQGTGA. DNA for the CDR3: TGTGCCAGCAGCTTGGGGACAGGGAGTCCCTACGAGCAGTACTTC. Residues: CASSLGTGSPYEQYF. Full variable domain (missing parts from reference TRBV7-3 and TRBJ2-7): GAGVSQTPSNKVTEKGKYVELRCDPISGHTALYWYRQSLGQGPEFLIYFQGTGAADDSGLPNDRFFAVRPEGSVSTLKIQRTERGDSAVYLCASSLGTGSPYEQYFGPGTRLTVT.

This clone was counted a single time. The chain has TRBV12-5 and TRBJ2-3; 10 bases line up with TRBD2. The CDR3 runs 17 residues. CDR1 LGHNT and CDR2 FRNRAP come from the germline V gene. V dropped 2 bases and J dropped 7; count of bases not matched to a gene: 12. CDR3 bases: TGTGCTAGTGGTTTGACGACTAGCGGGTTCAGCTGGCATACGCAGTATTTT. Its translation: CASGLTTSGFSWHTQYF. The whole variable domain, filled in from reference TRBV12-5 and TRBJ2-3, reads DARVTQTPRHKVTEMGQEVTMRCQPILGHNTVFWYRQTMMQGLELLAYFRNRAPLDDSGMPKDRFSAEMPDATLATLKIQPSEPRDSAVYFCASGLTTSGFSWHTQYFGPGTRLTVL.

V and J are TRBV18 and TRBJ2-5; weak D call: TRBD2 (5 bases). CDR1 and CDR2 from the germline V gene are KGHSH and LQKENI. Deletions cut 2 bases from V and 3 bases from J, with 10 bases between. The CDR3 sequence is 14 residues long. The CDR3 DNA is TGTGCCAGCTCACCAGTGGAGGCAGAAGAGACCCAGTACTTC. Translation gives CASSPVEAEETQYF. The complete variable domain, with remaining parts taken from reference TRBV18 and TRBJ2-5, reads NAGVMQNPRHLVRRRGQEARLRCSPMKGHSHVYWYRQLPEEGLKFMVYLQKENIIDESGMPKERFSAEFPKEGPSILRIQQVVRGDSAAYFCASSPVEAEETQYFGPGTRLLVL.